This TCR beta chain was found in a study of CD8 T cells in ankylosing spondylitis. Quantitative barcoded 5'-RACE was used to prepare TCR beta libraries. TCRdb re-called the 5' RACE reads with MiXCR, one entry per CDR3 protein. The sample yields a few hundred thousand distinct CDR3 sequences, about 10% seen once. V shed 4 bases and J shed 4 bases, with 12 bases lying between them. Looked up from germline, CDR1 is LNHNV and CDR2 is YYDKDF (reference sequence). This CDR3 comprises 14 residues. This clonotype was seen many times. The antigen is undetermined. Whole-study results and caveats: With a CD8+ phenotype, disease-linked clones were relatively rare in peripheral blood. Fewer than 10 highly homologous variants formed a TCR beta motif that appeared characteristic of ankylosing spondylitis blood. Reportedly, disease-linked clones are significantly enriched in ankylosing spondylitis patients' matched synovial fluid.

The chain is built from TRBV15 and TRBJ2-3, with a possible D match to TRBD1 (6 bases). Material for sequencing was blood, either unsorted or a sorted T cell fraction (not recorded which). The clonotype was recovered from a male donor with ankylosing spondylitis or in good health (not recorded which). The CDR3 spells CATSTTGSSDTQYF. Written as DNA, the CDR3 is TGTGCCACCAGCACTACAGGGTCGTCAGATACGCAGTATTTT.